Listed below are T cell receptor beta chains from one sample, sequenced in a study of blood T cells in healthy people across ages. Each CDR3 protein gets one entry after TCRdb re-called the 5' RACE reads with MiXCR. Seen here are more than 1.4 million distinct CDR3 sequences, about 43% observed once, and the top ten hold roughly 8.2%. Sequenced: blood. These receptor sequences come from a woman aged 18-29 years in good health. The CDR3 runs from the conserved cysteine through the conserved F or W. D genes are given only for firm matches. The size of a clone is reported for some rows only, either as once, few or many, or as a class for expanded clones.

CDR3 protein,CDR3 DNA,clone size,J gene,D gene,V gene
CASSLGPWGYDNEQFF,TGTGCCAGCAGCTTAGGGCCGTGGGGGTACGACAATGAGCAGTTCTTC,NA,TRBJ2-1,NA,TRBV7-9
CASSDSRNSPLHF,TGTGCCAGTAGTGACAGCAGAAATTCACCCCTCCACTTT,NA,TRBJ1-6,NA,TRBV19
CASSRGTSGGENTGELFF,TGTGCCAGCAGCCGGGGGACTAGCGGGGGAGAGAACACCGGGGAGCTGTTTTTT,once,TRBJ2-2,TRBD2,TRBV4-2
CASSPDGPHEQYF,TGTGCCAGCAGTCCGGACGGTCCCCACGAGCAGTACTTC,NA,TRBJ2-7,NA,TRBV27
CSARDLTSGRIPYEQYF,TGCAGTGCTAGAGATCTAACTAGCGGGAGGATCCCCTACGAGCAGTACTTC,NA,TRBJ2-7,TRBD2,TRBV20-1
CASSEELAGGQMEETQYF,TGTGCCAGCAGTGAAGAACTAGCGGGGGGGCAGATGGAAGAGACCCAGTACTTC,NA,TRBJ2-5,TRBD2,TRBV6-1
CASSPRGRVYEQYF,TGTGCCAGCAGCCCGAGGGGTCGGGTCTACGAGCAGTACTTC,few,TRBJ2-7,NA,TRBV7-9
CATSRGTSMDGETQYF,TGTGCCACCAGCAGGGGTACTAGCATGGATGGGGAGACCCAGTACTTC,NA,TRBJ2-5,NA,TRBV15
CASSYLIRAGATYNEQFF,TGTGCCAGCAGTTACCTCATCCGAGCGGGAGCAACCTACAATGAGCAGTTCTTC,NA,TRBJ2-1,TRBD2,TRBV6-2/TRBV6-3
CASSSNYGTGLTDTQYF,TGTGCCAGCAGTTCGAACTACGGGACAGGCCTCACAGATACGCAGTATTTT,NA,TRBJ2-3,TRBD1,TRBV27
CASRKNVPILAKNIQYF,TGTGCCAGCAGAAAAAACGTCCCGATATTAGCCAAAAACATTCAGTACTTC,few,TRBJ2-4,NA,TRBV6-1
CASSVGSSGNEQFF,TGTGCCAGCAGCGTAGGCTCCTCCGGGAATGAGCAGTTCTTC,once,TRBJ2-1,NA,TRBV9
CSARVRGRGAQSTDTQYF,TGCAGTGCTAGAGTACGCGGCAGGGGGGCGCAGAGCACAGATACGCAGTATTTT,NA,TRBJ2-3,NA,TRBV20-1
CASREGTSANNEQFF,TGTGCCAGCAGGGAGGGGACTAGCGCAAACAATGAGCAGTTCTTC,NA,TRBJ2-1,TRBD2,TRBV12-3/TRBV12-4
CASSLLPYEQFF,TGCGCCAGCAGCTTATTACCCTACGAGCAGTTCTTC,few,TRBJ2-1,NA,TRBV5-1
CSVLGTSTPYEQYF,TGCAGCGTCCTAGGGACTAGCACCCCCTACGAGCAGTACTTC,few,TRBJ2-7,TRBD2,TRBV29-1
CASATYGRERGYNSPLHF,TGTGCCAGCGCTACGTACGGGAGGGAGAGGGGATATAATTCACCCCTCCACTTT,once,TRBJ1-6,NA,TRBV28
CASSPTSVYNEQFF,TGTGCCAGCTCCCCAACTAGCGTGTACAATGAGCAGTTCTTC,NA,TRBJ2-1,TRBD2,TRBV6-5
CASSQELVRRDEQFF,TGCGCCAGCAGCCAAGAACTGGTTAGGAGGGATGAGCAGTTCTTC,few,TRBJ2-1,NA,TRBV4-1
CSGRGHTDTQYF,TGCAGTGGACGGGGACACACAGATACGCAGTATTTT,few,TRBJ2-3,NA,TRBV20-1
CASSPWTGADYEQYF,TGTGCCAGCAGTCCGTGGACAGGGGCCGACTACGAGCAGTACTTC,NA,TRBJ2-7,TRBD1,TRBV5-5
CASSPSGGPTTAPQYF,TGTGCCAGCAGCCCTAGCGGGGGGCCAACCACCGCCCCGCAGTATTTT,NA,TRBJ2-3,TRBD2,TRBV2
CASSLSRDRGRRTEAFF,TGTGCCAGCTCACTCTCCCGGGACAGGGGGAGAAGAACTGAAGCTTTCTTT,NA,TRBJ1-1,TRBD1,TRBV18
CASSRLAATDTQYF,TGTGCCAGCAGCCGACTAGCGGCCACAGATACGCAGTATTTT,few,TRBJ2-3,TRBD2,TRBV12-3/TRBV12-4
CASSLAGEAYEQYF,TGTGCCAGCAGCCTAGCGGGAGAGGCCTACGAGCAGTACTTC,many,TRBJ2-7,TRBD2,TRBV3-1
CASLLFGTYNERFF,TGTGCCAGCCTCCTTTTCGGCACTTACAATGAGCGGTTCTTC,NA,TRBJ2-1,NA,TRBV5-4
CSARALRAQETQYF,TGCAGTGCTAGGGCACTCAGGGCCCAAGAGACCCAGTACTTC,NA,TRBJ2-5,NA,TRBV20-1
CASKLEARGEQYF,TGTGCCAGCAAGCTAGAGGCTCGTGGCGAGCAGTACTTC,NA,TRBJ2-7,NA,TRBV6-6